This T cell receptor (beta chain) was retrieved from a study of shared clonotypes between healthy human individuals. Some clones are missing from TCRdb's copy, which holds only in-frame ones; the method was immunoSEQ multiplex PCR. Among about 2.2 million clones, roughly 91% were seen once, and the ten largest hold 1.7%. Only CD45RO-negative cells positively selected for CCR7 counted as naive CD8 cells, so terminally differentiated effector memory CD45RA+ cells were excluded. J lost 7 bases, V lost 3 bases, and 7 bases had no gene match. This CDR3 has 15 amino acids. Germline loops: CDR1 MGHRA, CDR2 YSYEKL.

The source material was naive CD8+ T cells from PBMCs. The chain is built from TRBV4-1 and TRBJ2-2; 8 bases agree with TRBD1. This sequence originates from a man between 18 and 35 years old in good health. Some clones in this sample may be carry-over from other donors' samples. Written as DNA, the CDR3 is TGCGCCAGCAGCCACTCAGGGGGCTTTGGCGGGGAGCTGTTTTTT. Its translation is CASSHSGGFGGELFF.